The 18 T cell receptor beta chains reported below all come from one sample, sequenced in a study of blood T cells in healthy people across ages. Next came a second PCR, run for roughly 6 to 11 cycles, which used a sample-barcoded 5' primer along with a J-beta primer mix. TCRdb itself ran the 5' RACE reads through MiXCR, one entry per CDR3 protein. The sample lists about 1.5 million distinct CDR3 sequences, approximately 42% seen once, with about 4% in the top ten. The sample consisted of blood. These receptor sequences come from a woman younger than 30 in good health.

The sample holds one count of this clonotype. The chain is built from TRBV29-1 and TRBJ2-1; the match to TRBD2 covers 10 bases. V dropped 4 bases and J dropped 9; count of bases not matched to a gene: 3. Germline V gene data show CDR1 as SQVTM and CDR2 as ANQGSEA. The CDR3 spans 12 residues. The CDR3 region is CSVGLAGVEQFF. The CDR3 DNA reads as TGCAGCGTTGGGCTAGCGGGAGTTGAGCAGTTCTTC.

This clonotype was recorded a few times. The V gene is TRBV12-3 or TRBV12-4, the J gene TRBJ1-6; D remains ambiguous. The CDR3 length is 13 residues. V was clipped by 1 base and J by 10 bases, with 8 bases between them. The CDR3 DNA sequence: TGTGCCAGCAGTTTAGGATTAAGATCACCCCTCCACTTT. Protein sequence: CASSLGLRSPLHF.

The rearrangement uses TRBV4-1 and TRBJ2-5; tentatively, D is TRBD1 or TRBD2 (5 bases each). Germline values: CDR1 MGHRA, CDR2 YSYEKL. This CDR3 contains 20 residues. The V end was cut by 4 bases, the J end by 2 bases, with 29 bases between. In nucleotides, the CDR3 is TGCGCCAGCAGCCCGATTGCGGGCGCGCCGGGGCTTCGGGTACAAGAGACCCAGTACTTC. Translating gives CASSPIAGAPGLRVQETQYF.

The genes are TRBV7-2 and TRBJ2-5; possibly TRBD1 or TRBD2 for D (6 bases each). Near its end, the DNA agrees better with TRBJ2-7, so the J call may be wrong. The CDR3 totals 17 residues. The germline V gene encodes CDR1 SGHTA and CDR2 FQGNSA. CDR3 amino acids: CASSFSIGGTSRYEQYF. The CDR3 DNA reads TGTGCCAGCAGCTTCTCGATAGGGGGGACATCCAGATACGAGCAGTACTTC.

The V and J genes are TRBV2 and TRBJ1-3; D call uncertain. The CDR3 is 15 amino acids. Trimming took 4 bases from V and 0 from J, leaving 10 bases between them. The germline V gene has CDR1 SNHLY and CDR2 FYNNEI. This CDR3 is CASSAFGSSGNTIYF. The CDR3 coding sequence is TGTGCCAGCAGTGCATTCGGGAGCTCTGGAAACACCATATATTTT.

Only one count was recorded for this clonotype. V and J are TRBV24-1 and TRBJ1-5; no clear D gene. Germline V gene sequence: CDR1 KGHDR, CDR2 SFDVKD. CDR3 length: 18 amino acids. Deletions cut 5 bases from V and 0 bases from J, with 19 bases between. The CDR3 here is CATSGGRTAGDSNQPQHF. For the CDR3, the DNA is TGTGCCACCAGTGGAGGTAGGACGGCTGGAGATAGCAATCAGCCCCAGCATTTT.

The chain joins TRBV27 to TRBJ1-2; unclear D gene. The CDR3 has 13 residues. Per the germline V gene, CDR1 is MNHEY and CDR2 is SMNVEV (reference sequence). Trimming shortened V by 3 bases and J by 8 bases, and 13 bases separated the two germline ends. In DNA, the CDR3 is TGTGCCAGCAGTTTGGATGCGGTGAGAGGCTACACCTTC. Translating gives CASSLDAVRGYTF.

The V call is TRBV10-1, the J call TRBJ2-3, with 9 nucleotides matching TRBD1. Per germline, CDR1 WNHNN and CDR2 SYGVQD (reference sequence). The CDR3 contains 16 residues. Unmatched junction bases numbered 8, after V lost 0 bases and J lost 7 bases. CDR3 residues: CASSESSGQGIHTQYF. The CDR3 DNA sequence: TGCGCCAGCAGTGAGTCGTCCGGACAGGGGATTCATACGCAGTATTTT.

The chain uses TRBV7-2 and TRBJ2-3; the D is unclear. Per germline, CDR1 SGHTA and CDR2 FQGNSA. V lost 4 bases, J lost 5 bases, and 7 bases lay in between. The CDR3 sequence is 12 residues long. CDR3 coding DNA: TGTGCCAGCAGCTATTTGGTAGATACGCAGTATTTT. The encoded protein is CASSYLVDTQYF.

This sequence joins TRBV3-1 and TRBJ2-1; a possible D gene is TRBD1 (6 bases). The CDR3 contains 13 residues. Trimming cost V 3 bases and J 8 bases, with 11 bases left between them. The germline gives CDR1 LGHDT, CDR2 YNNKEL (reference sequence). The CDR3: CASSHQGSDEQFF. CDR3 nucleotide sequence: TGTGCCAGCAGCCACCAGGGGAGCGATGAGCAGTTCTTC.

The V and J genes are TRBV20-1 and TRBJ2-3; TRBD2 matches 12 bases. J gave up 11 bases and V 6 bases, and 12 bases lay outside the gene matches. This CDR3 has 14 amino acids. Germline lookup yields CDR1 DFQATT and CDR2 SNEGSKA (reference sequence). The CDR3 reads CSAPLLAGGRVQYF. In nucleotides, the CDR3 is TGCAGTGCCCCACTACTAGCGGGGGGTCGTGTGCAGTATTTT.

CDR3 nucleotide sequence: TGTGCCAGCAGCTCCTCGGATTTGTACCAAGAGACCCAGTACTTC. This sequence encodes CASSSSDLYQETQYF. The J gene is TRBJ2-5, the V gene TRBV7-9; D remains unclear. With 4 bases removed from V and 0 bases from J, the gap between germline ends came to 12 bases. Looked up from germline, CDR1 is SEHNR and CDR2 is FQNEAQ (reference sequence). The CDR3 loop spans 15 amino acids.

This clonotype was seen at least ten times. This chain links TRBV5-1 with TRBJ1-1; tentative D call: TRBD1 (5 bases). The germline V gene has CDR1 SGHRS and CDR2 YFSETQ. V lost 0 bases, J lost 5 bases, and 8 bases lay in between. The CDR3 runs to 13 residues. In DNA form, the CDR3 reads TGCGCCAGCAGCTTGGACAGGAATACTGAAGCTTTCTTT. This codes for CASSLDRNTEAFF.

The chain couples TRBV6-5 to TRBJ2-7; TRBD1 agrees at 7 bases. V lost 3 bases, J lost 2 bases, and 7 bases stayed unmatched. Germline lookup yields CDR1 MNHEY and CDR2 SVGAGI. The length of the CDR3 is 15 residues. CDR3 sequence reads: CASSYQPRGTYEQYF. CDR3 sequence (DNA): TGTGCCAGCAGTTATCAGCCCAGGGGGACCTACGAGCAGTACTTC.

In regard to this clonotype: One end of the junction is discordant with germline, which a read error may explain. The chain employs TRBV27 and TRBJ2-7; TRBD2 agrees at 7 bases. CDR1 and CDR2 (germline): MNHEY, SMNVEV (reference sequence). The length of the CDR3 is 16 residues. CDR3 nucleotides: TGTGCCAGCATTCCAAATGGGGGAGGGTTCGGCTACGGGCAGTACTTC. It specifies CASIPNGGGFGYGQYF.

V and J are TRBV13 and TRBJ2-5; 9 bases match TRBD1. Germline assignment: CDR1 PRHDT and CDR2 FYEKMQ (reference sequence). The CDR3 runs 15 residues. Germline trimming cut 2 bases from V and 2 bases from J; bases unmatched to any gene: 3. This CDR3 is CASSLRDRAQETQYF. The CDR3 coding sequence is TGTGCCAGCAGCTTACGGGACAGGGCTCAAGAGACCCAGTACTTC.

This clonotype was seen more than once but under ten times. The chain recombines TRBV29-1 with TRBJ2-7; D perhaps matches TRBD1 (5 bases). The CDR3 contains 13 residues. CDR1 is SQVTM, CDR2 ANQGSEA, per germline. The CDR3 protein is CSIVLDSSYEQYF. The CDR3 nucleotides are TGCAGTATAGTCTTAGACAGCTCCTACGAGCAGTACTTC.

This clonotype showed up just a few times. The gene calls are TRBV15 and TRBJ2-1; D is possibly TRBD1 (6 bases). The CDR3 loop spans 15 amino acids. Trimming pared 1 base from V and 12 bases from J, leaving 19 bases between. From germline, CDR1 is LNHNV and CDR2 YYDKDF (reference sequence). CDR3 nucleotide sequence: TGTGCCACCAGCAGAGTCCTAGCCTCGACAGGCGGGCAGTTCTTC. Protein product: CATSRVLASTGGQFF.